The 24 T cell receptor beta chains below come from one sample, sequenced in a study of identifying expanded T cells in peripheral blood. The table came from immunoSEQ multiplex PCR; TCRdb's copy has only in-frame clones and leaves some out. The top ten clones hold about a sixth of a sample with fewer than 110,000 clones, around 88% of them seen once. Sequenced: blood. The source of these receptors is a person aged 18 to 75 in good health.

The genes are TRBV9 and TRBJ2-2; D uncertain. This CDR3 contains 13 residues. Trimming cost V 0 bases and J 4 bases, with 4 bases left between them. Looked up from germline, CDR1 is SGDLS and CDR2 is YYNGEE. For the CDR3, the DNA is TGTGCCAGCAGCGTAGGGCCCACCGGGGAGCTGTTTTTT. This sequence encodes CASSVGPTGELFF.

V usage is TRBV5-1 and J usage is TRBJ2-7; 9 nucleotides align to TRBD1. The CDR3 is 14 residues long. The V gene's germline CDR1 is SGHRS and CDR2 YFSETQ. With 4 bases clipped from V and 2 bases from J, the junction kept 4 bases outside the gene matches. The CDR3 bases are TGCGCCAGCAGCGATGGGACAGGGCCCTACGAGCAGTACTTC. Residues: CASSDGTGPYEQYF.

The chain employs TRBV6-1 and TRBJ2-3; D gene ambiguous. This CDR3 contains 16 residues. Deletions cut 3 bases from V and 2 bases from J, with 15 bases between. Germline lookup yields CDR1 MNHNS and CDR2 SASEGT. The CDR3 here is CASSEFLSLDTDTQYF. The DNA for the CDR3 is TGTGCCAGCAGTGAGTTCCTGTCCCTAGACACAGATACGCAGTATTTT.

This chain uses TRBV19 with TRBJ1-3; TRBD1 aligns across 7 bases. This CDR3 region has 15 residues. The V gene's germline CDR1 is LNHDA and CDR2 SQIVND (reference sequence). J gave up 3 bases and V 6 bases, and 8 bases lay outside the gene matches. The CDR3 sequence: CASRRGGAYGNTIYF. CDR3 bases: TGTGCCAGTAGAAGAGGGGGCGCTTATGGAAACACCATATATTTT.

The rearrangement uses TRBV30 and TRBJ1-5; D is uncertain. The CDR3 has 13 residues. The germline V and J ends were trimmed by 0 bases and 3 bases, with 6 bases remaining between them. The germline gives CDR1 GTSNPN, CDR2 SVGIG (reference sequence). CDR3 sequence reads: CAWSVRDNQPQHF. The CDR3, as DNA: TGTGCCTGGAGTGTTAGGGACAATCAGCCCCAGCATTTT.

In DNA, the CDR3 is TGTGCCAGCAGCGCTCGGGTTTACACCGGGGAGCTGTTTTTT. Its translation: CASSARVYTGELFF. The chain employs TRBV9 and TRBJ2-2, with D uncertain. The CDR3 has 14 amino acids. V was cut by 3 bases and J by 3 bases, with 9 bases left in between. Per the germline V gene, CDR1 is SGDLS and CDR2 is YYNGEE.

V and J are TRBV6-1 and TRBJ2-1; TRBD1 is a possible D gene (5 bases). V dropped 5 bases and J dropped 8 bases, with 10 bases sitting between them. Germline V CDR1 and CDR2: MNHNS, SASEGT. The CDR3 extends over 12 amino acids. CDR3 DNA: TGTGCCAGCAGTCCCACAGGAGATGAGCAGTTCTTC. This sequence encodes CASSPTGDEQFF.

The chain has TRBV6-5 and TRBJ2-7, with TRBD2 matching 7 bases. Per germline, CDR1 MNHEY and CDR2 SVGAGI. This CDR3 has 16 residues. Unmatched junction bases numbered 7, after V lost 2 bases and J lost 0 bases. The CDR3 nucleotides are TGTGCCAGCAGTTACGCGGGGAGCGGGGTCTCCTACGAGCAGTACTTC. It is translated as CASSYAGSGVSYEQYF.

The V call is TRBV7-2, the J call TRBJ2-3; D might be TRBD1 or TRBD2, each matching 5 bases. This CDR3 comprises 14 residues. V lost 5 bases and J 6 bases, leaving 15 bases between the germline ends. CDR1 SGHTA and CDR2 FQGNSA come from the germline V gene. The CDR3 region is CASSPTGPRDTQYF. In nucleotides, the CDR3 is TGTGCCAGCAGCCCGACGGGGCCCCGGGATACGCAGTATTTT.

The rearrangement uses TRBV19 and TRBJ2-3, with 11 bases lining up with TRBD1. The V segment lost 5 bases and the J segment 2 bases; nucleotides outside the gene matches: 6. The germline gives CDR1 LNHDA, CDR2 SQIVND (reference sequence). This CDR3 is 16 amino acids long. The CDR3 DNA reads TGTGCCAGTAGTTTGGGGACAGGGGGGTTCACAGATACGCAGTATTTT. Protein: CASSLGTGGFTDTQYF.

The genes are TRBV7-9 and TRBJ1-2, with D possibly TRBD1 on 5 matching bases. Germline V lookup: CDR1 SEHNR, CDR2 FQNEAQ (reference sequence). The V and J ends lost 3 bases and 4 bases respectively, with 15 bases between them. CDR3 size: 15 residues. The CDR3 sequence is CASSLRGGGFYGYTF. The DNA for the CDR3 is TGTGCCAGCAGCTTGAGAGGTGGGGGTTTCTATGGCTACACCTTC.

The gene calls are TRBV18 and TRBJ1-2; D perhaps matches TRBD1 (6 bases). V was clipped by 3 bases and J by 4 bases, with 12 bases between them. The CDR3 extends over 14 amino acids. Germline V gives CDR1 KGHSH, CDR2 LQKENI. As DNA, the CDR3 is TGTGCCAGCTCACCGGTGGACAGCGCCTATGGCTACACCTTC. Translation gives CASSPVDSAYGYTF.

This clone was detected only a few times. The chain couples TRBV4-3 to TRBJ1-6; no clear D gene. CDR3 length: 14 amino acids. Between the trimmed V and J ends, which lost 0 bases and 10 bases, there was a span of 10 bases. Germline loops: CDR1 LGHNA, CDR2 YSLEER. The CDR3 DNA reads as TGCGCCAGCAGCCAAGACTTTGAGAACTCACCCCTCCACTTT. Amino acid sequence: CASSQDFENSPLHF.

This chain joins TRBV7-2 and TRBJ2-7; 7 bases are a match to TRBD2. The CDR3 loop spans 19 amino acids. Germline V gene data show CDR1 as SGHTA and CDR2 as FQGNSA. V was pared by 1 base and J by 5 bases, with 20 bases of the junction left unmatched. As DNA, the CDR3 is TGTGCCAGCAGCTTAGGTAACTCGGGTTCAGCGGGGAGGACCGACGAGCAGTACTTC. The encoded protein is CASSLGNSGSAGRTDEQYF.

The CDR3 bases are TGTGCCAGCAGCCCCAACCGAGAGTGGTTCTTT. Its translation is CASSPNREWFF. This rearrangement joins TRBV5-4 to TRBJ1-1; D is unresolved. Germline values: CDR1 SGHNT, CDR2 YYREEE (reference sequence). Deletions cut 4 bases from V and 14 bases from J, with 15 bases between. The CDR3 runs to 11 residues.

The gene calls are TRBV13 and TRBJ2-5, with 7 positions matching TRBD2. CDR1 is PRHDT and CDR2 is FYEKMQ in the germline V gene (reference sequence). Trimming at V came to 8 bases and at J to 8 bases, leaving 20 bases not matched to a gene. There are 16 residues in the CDR3. The CDR3 region is CASGSGTKYIKRTQYF. DNA of the CDR3: TGTGCCAGCGGATCCGGGACTAAGTACATCAAGAGAACCCAGTACTTC. The full variable domain, its missing parts supplied by reference TRBV13 and TRBJ2-5, is AAGVIQSPRHLIKEKRETATLKCYPIPRHDTVYWYQQGPGQDPQFLISFYEKMQSDKGSIPDRFSAQQFSDYHSELNMSSLELGDSALYFCASGSGTKYIKRTQYFGPGTRLLVL.

The chain carries TRBV5-1 and TRBJ2-3, with 11 nucleotides matching TRBD1. Germline V gene sequence: CDR1 SGHRS, CDR2 YFSETQ. The CDR3 has 15 residues. The J segment lost 3 bases and the V segment lost 2 bases, leaving 2 bases of the junction unmatched. The CDR3 DNA reads as TGCGCCAGCAGCTTCGGACAGGGGGCAACAGATACGCAGTATTTT. Its protein product is CASSFGQGATDTQYF.

The DNA for the CDR3 is TGCGCCAGCGAGGGCAATGAGCAGTTCTTC. It is translated as CASEGNEQFF. V and J are TRBV10-2 and TRBJ2-1, with D possibly matching TRBD2 (5 bases). Germline V lookup: CDR1 WSHSY, CDR2 SAAADI. CDR3 length: 10 amino acids. Deletions cut 8 bases from V and 6 bases from J, with 5 bases between.

The V and J genes are TRBV9 and TRBJ2-5; 7 bases map to TRBD1. Germline CDR1 reads SGDLS; CDR2 reads YYNGEE. V lost 3 bases and J lost 0; bases outside the gene matches: 17. This CDR3 has 19 amino acids. The CDR3 coding sequence is TGTGCCAGCAGCGAACACCGGGACAGAAAACACCAAAACCAAGAGACCCAGTACTTC. Protein product: CASSEHRDRKHQNQETQYF.

The V gene is TRBV19, the J gene TRBJ2-3, with 12 positions matching TRBD2. From germline, CDR1 is LNHDA and CDR2 SQIVND (reference sequence). The CDR3 sequence is 13 residues long. The V segment lost 7 bases and the J segment 10 bases; nucleotides outside the gene matches: 6. The chain's CDR3 is CASTSGGAAAQYF. The CDR3 DNA sequence: TGTGCCAGTACTAGCGGGGGGGCCGCCGCGCAGTATTTT.

This chain uses TRBV11-2 with TRBJ2-7; tentatively, D is TRBD2 (5 bases). CDR3 size: 12 residues. CDR1 and CDR2 from the germline V gene are SGHAT and FQNNGV. Between the trimmed V and J ends, which lost 3 bases and 4 bases, there was a span of 7 bases. This CDR3 reads CASSFGGYEQYF. The CDR3 nucleotides read TGTGCCAGCAGCTTCGGAGGTTACGAGCAGTACTTC.

V gene TRBV19 combines with J gene TRBJ1-1; D is ambiguous. Looked up from germline, CDR1 is LNHDA and CDR2 is SQIVND (reference sequence). The CDR3 consists of 13 residues. The V and J ends lost 3 bases and 1 base respectively, with 6 bases between them. This CDR3 reads CASSIVSNTEAFF. In nucleotides, the CDR3 is TGTGCCAGTAGTATCGTGTCGAACACTGAAGCTTTCTTT.

The gene calls are TRBV14 and TRBJ1-2; D not resolved. From germline, CDR1 is SGHDN and CDR2 FVKESK. V lost 5 bases and J 3 bases, leaving 13 bases between the germline ends. The CDR3 sequence is 14 residues long. The CDR3 protein is CASSETGPDYGYTF. The CDR3 DNA reads as TGTGCCAGCAGCGAGACCGGACCTGACTATGGCTACACCTTC.

The chain's CDR3 is CASRPAGRTGELFF. The CDR3 nucleotides read TGTGCCAGCAGGCCTGCGGGGCGGACCGGGGAGCTGTTTTTT. V and J are TRBV7-9 and TRBJ2-2, with D perhaps matching TRBD2 (6 bases). The germline V gene has CDR1 SEHNR and CDR2 FQNEAQ (reference sequence). The CDR3 is made up of 14 amino acids. The V and J ends lost 6 bases and 5 bases respectively, with 13 bases between them.